The clone carrying this T cell receptor delta chain was counted a few times. TCRdb's protein for this DNA is that of a much larger clone and differs from the translation at residue 6, likely a read error; the protein shown is the DNA translation. This specimen belongs to a study of gamma-delta chains in newborns, infants, children. Study-level information: Innate gammadelta T cells reportedly expand polyclonally right after birth, driven by microbial exposure, per the title.

TCRdb reapplied CATT to the reads. The data hold under 8,000 delta-chain clones, with roughly 2.5% observed a single time. The sequenced sample was blood. The origin of this receptor is a child who was a newborn, infant or young child, either healthy, febrile or measles-vaccinated (not recorded which).

DNA for the CDR3: TGTGCCTGTGACATAATGGGGGCCTCCACCGATAAACTCATCTTT. Amino acids: CACDIMGASTDKLIF. This chain connects TRDV2 to TRDJ1; a possible D gene is TRDD3 (6 bases). CDR1 and CDR2 (germline): GEAIGNYY, EKD. This CDR3 comprises 15 residues. V was trimmed by 2 bases and J by 1 base, leaving 13 bases between them.